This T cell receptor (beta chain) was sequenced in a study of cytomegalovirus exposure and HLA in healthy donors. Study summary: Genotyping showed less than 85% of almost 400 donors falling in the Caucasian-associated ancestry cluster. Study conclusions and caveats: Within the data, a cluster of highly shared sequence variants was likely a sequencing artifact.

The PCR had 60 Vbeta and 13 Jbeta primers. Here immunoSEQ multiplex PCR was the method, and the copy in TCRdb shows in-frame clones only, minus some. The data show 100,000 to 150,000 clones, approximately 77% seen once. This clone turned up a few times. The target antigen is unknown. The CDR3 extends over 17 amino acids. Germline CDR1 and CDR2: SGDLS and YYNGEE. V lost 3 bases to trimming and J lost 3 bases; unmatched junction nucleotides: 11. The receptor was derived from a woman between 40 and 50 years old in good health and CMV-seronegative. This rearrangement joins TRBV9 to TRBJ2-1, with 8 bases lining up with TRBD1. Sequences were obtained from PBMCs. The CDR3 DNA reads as TGTGCCAGCAGCGCTGGAGGAGGAGGACAGGGCTACAATGAGCAGTTCTTC. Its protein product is CASSAGGGGQGYNEQFF.